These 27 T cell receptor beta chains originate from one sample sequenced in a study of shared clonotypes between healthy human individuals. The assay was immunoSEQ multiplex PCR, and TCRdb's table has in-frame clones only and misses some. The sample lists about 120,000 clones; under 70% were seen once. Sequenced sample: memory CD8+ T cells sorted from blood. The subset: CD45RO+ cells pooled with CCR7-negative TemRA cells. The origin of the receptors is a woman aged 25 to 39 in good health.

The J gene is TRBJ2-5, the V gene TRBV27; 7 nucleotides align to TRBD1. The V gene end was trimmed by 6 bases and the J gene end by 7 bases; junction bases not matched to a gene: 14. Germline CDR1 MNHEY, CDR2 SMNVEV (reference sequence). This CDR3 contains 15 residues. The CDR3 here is CASRRGQEFLGTQYF. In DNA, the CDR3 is TGTGCCAGCAGGAGAGGACAGGAGTTTCTAGGGACCCAGTACTTC.

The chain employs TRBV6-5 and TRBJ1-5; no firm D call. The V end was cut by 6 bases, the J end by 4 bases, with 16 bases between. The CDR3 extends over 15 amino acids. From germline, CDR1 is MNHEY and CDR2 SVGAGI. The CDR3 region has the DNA TGTGCCAGCAGCATAGACGAGAGACCTAATCAGCCCCAGCATTTT. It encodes CASSIDERPNQPQHF.

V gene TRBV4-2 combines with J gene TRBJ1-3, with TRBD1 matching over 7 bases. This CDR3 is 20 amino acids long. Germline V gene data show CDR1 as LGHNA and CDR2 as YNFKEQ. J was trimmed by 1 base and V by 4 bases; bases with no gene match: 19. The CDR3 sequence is CASSLTPRGAGGLSGNTIYF. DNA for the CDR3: TGTGCCAGCAGCCTTACCCCCCGTGGGGCAGGGGGATTGTCTGGAAACACCATATATTTT.

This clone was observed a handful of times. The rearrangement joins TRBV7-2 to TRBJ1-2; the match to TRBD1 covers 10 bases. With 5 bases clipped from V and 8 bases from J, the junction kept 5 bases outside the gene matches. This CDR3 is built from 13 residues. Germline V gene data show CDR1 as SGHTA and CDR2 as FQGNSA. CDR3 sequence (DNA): TGTGCCAGCAGCACCGGGACAGGGGACGGCTACACCTTC. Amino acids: CASSTGTGDGYTF.

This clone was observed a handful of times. The DNA of the CDR3 is TGTGCCAGCAACGTCGATGGGACAGGGATTGACGAGCAGTACTTC. This codes for CASNVDGTGIDEQYF. This chain connects TRBV25-1 to TRBJ2-7; TRBD1 aligns across 9 bases. The V gene end was trimmed by 7 bases and the J gene end by 5 bases; junction bases not matched to a gene: 12. This CDR3 has 15 residues. Per germline, CDR1 MGHDK and CDR2 SYGVNS.

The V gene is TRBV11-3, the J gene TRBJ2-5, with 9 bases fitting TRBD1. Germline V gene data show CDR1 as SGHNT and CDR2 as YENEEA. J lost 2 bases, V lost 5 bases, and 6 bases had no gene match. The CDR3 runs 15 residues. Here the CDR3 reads CASSPGTGRQETQYF. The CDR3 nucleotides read TGTGCCAGCAGCCCCGGGACAGGGAGACAAGAGACCCAGTACTTC. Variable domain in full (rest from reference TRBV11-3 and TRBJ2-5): EAGVVQSPRYKIIEKKQPVAFWCNPISGHNTLYWYLQNLGQGPELLIRYENEEAVDDSQLPKDRFSAERLKGVDSTLKIQPAELGDSAVYLCASSPGTGRQETQYFGPGTRLLVL.

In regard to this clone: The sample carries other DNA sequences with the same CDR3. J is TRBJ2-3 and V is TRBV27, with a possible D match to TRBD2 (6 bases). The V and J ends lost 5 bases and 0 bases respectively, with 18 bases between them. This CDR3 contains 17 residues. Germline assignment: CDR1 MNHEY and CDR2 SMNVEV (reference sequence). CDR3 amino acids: CASSLGEAGHSTDTQYF. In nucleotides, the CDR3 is TGTGCCAGCAGTCTGGGAGAAGCGGGTCATAGCACAGATACGCAGTATTTT.

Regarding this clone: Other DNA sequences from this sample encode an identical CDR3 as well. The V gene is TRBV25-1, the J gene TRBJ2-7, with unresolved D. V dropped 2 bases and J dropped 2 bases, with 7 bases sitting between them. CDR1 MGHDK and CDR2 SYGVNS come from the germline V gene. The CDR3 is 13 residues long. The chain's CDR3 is CASSEGLTYEQYF. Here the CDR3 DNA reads TGTGCCAGCAGTGAAGGGCTAACCTACGAGCAGTACTTC.

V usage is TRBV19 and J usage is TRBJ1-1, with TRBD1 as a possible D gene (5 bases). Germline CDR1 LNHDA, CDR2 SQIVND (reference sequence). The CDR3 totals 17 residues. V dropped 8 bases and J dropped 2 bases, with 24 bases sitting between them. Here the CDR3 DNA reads TGTGCCAGTCGTCCCGGACACGAATTATCCTTCAACACTGAAGCTTTCTTT. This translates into CASRPGHELSFNTEAFF. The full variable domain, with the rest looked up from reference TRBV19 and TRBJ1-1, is DGGITQSPKYLFRKEGQNVTLSCEQNLNHDAMYWYRQDPGQGLRLIYYSQIVNDFQKGDIAEGYSVSREKKESFPLTVTSAQKNPTAFYLCASRPGHELSFNTEAFFGQGTRLTVV.

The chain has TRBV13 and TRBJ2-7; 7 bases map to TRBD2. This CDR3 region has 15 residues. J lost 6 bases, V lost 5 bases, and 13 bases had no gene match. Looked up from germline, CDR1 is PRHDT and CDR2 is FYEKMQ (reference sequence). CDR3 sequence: CASSQEGGRASEQYF. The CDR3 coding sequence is TGTGCCAGCAGCCAAGAAGGTGGGAGGGCCAGCGAGCAGTACTTC.

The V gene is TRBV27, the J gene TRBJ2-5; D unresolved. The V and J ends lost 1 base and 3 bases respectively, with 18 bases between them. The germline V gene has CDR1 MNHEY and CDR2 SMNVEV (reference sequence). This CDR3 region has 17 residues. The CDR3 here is CASSLWAGYQTKETQYF. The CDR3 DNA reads TGTGCCAGCAGTTTATGGGCAGGTTATCAAACAAAAGAGACCCAGTACTTC.

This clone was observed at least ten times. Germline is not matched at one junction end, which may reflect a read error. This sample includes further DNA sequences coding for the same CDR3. The CDR3 sequence: CASSRRGGGQETQYF. DNA for the CDR3: TGTGCCAGCAGCCGCAGGGGAGGGGGCCAAGAGACCCAGTACTTC. The rearrangement uses TRBV4-1 and TRBJ2-5, with D possibly matching TRBD2 (7 bases). CDR1 and CDR2 (germline): MGHRA, YSYEKL. The CDR3 loop spans 15 amino acids.

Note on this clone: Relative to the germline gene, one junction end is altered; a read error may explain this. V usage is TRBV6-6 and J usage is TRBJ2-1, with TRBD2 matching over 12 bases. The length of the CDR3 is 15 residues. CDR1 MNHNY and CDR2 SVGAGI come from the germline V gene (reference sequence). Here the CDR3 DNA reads TGTGCCAGCAGTGACTCGACTAGCGGGAGCAATGAGCAGTTCTTC. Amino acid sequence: CASSDSTSGSNEQFF.

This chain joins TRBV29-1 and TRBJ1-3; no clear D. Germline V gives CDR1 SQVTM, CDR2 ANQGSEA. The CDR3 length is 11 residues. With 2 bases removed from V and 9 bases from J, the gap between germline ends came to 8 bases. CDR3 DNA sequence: TGCAGCGTTGAATTGATGACCACCATATATTTT. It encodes CSVELMTTIYF.

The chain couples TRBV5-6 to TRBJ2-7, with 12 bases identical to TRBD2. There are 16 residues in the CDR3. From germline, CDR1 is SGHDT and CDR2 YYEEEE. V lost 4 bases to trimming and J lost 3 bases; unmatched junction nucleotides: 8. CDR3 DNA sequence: TGTGCCAGCAGCCAGAACCTAGCGGGAGGGATCTACGAGCAGTACTTC. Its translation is CASSQNLAGGIYEQYF.

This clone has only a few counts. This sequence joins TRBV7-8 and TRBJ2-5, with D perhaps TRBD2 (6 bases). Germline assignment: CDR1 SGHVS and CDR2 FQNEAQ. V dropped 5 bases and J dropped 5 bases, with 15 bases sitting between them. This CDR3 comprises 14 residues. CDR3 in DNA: TGTGCCAGCAGCCCCCTCGGGGGTGGGGAGACCCAGTACTTC. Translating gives CASSPLGGGETQYF.

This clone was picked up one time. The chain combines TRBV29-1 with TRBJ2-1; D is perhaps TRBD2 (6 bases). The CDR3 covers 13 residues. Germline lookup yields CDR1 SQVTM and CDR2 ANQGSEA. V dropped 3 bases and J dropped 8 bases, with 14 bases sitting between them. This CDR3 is CSVENRELYEQFF. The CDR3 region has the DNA TGCAGCGTTGAGAACCGGGAGCTCTATGAGCAGTTCTTC.

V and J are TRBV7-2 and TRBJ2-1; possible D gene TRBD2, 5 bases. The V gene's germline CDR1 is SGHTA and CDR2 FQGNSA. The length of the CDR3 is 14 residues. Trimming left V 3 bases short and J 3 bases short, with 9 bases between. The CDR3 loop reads CASSFPGYYNEQFF. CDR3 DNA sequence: TGTGCCAGCAGCTTCCCGGGATACTACAATGAGCAGTTCTTC.

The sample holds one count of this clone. CDR3: CASSSKKRWGQGSPRGCEQYF. The CDR3 bases are TGTGCCAGCAGTTCGAAAAAAAGGTGGGGACAGGGGTCCCCTCGGGGGTGCGAGCAGTACTTC. The V gene is TRBV28, the J gene TRBJ2-7; 10 nucleotides agree with TRBD1. Germline assignment: CDR1 MDHEN and CDR2 SYDVKM. This CDR3 is 21 amino acids long. The V gene end was trimmed by 4 bases and the J gene end by 6 bases; junction bases not matched to a gene: 27.

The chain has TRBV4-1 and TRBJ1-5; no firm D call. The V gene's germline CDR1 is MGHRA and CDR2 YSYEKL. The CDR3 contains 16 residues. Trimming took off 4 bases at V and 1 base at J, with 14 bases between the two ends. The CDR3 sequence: CASSRRLARSNQPQHF. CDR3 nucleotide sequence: TGCGCCAGCAGCCGGAGGCTCGCCAGGAGCAATCAGCCCCAGCATTTT.

The CDR3 sequence is CASSIVPPGPGTQYF. Written as DNA, the CDR3 is TGTGCCAGTAGTATAGTGCCTCCAGGGCCTGGTACGCAGTATTTT. The gene calls are TRBV19 and TRBJ2-3; weak D call: TRBD1 (5 bases). Germline CDR1 is LNHDA and CDR2 is SQIVND (reference sequence). Trimming removed 1 base at V and 8 bases at J, with 16 bases between. This CDR3 comprises 15 residues.

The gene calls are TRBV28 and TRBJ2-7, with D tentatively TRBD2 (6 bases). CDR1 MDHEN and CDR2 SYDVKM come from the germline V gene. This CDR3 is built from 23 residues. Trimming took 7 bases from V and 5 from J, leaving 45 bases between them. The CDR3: CASIHTPKLLNLRRGRISNEQYF. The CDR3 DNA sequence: TGTGCCAGCATCCACACCCCAAAACTTCTCAACTTACGCCGGGGGAGGATAAGCAACGAGCAGTACTTC.

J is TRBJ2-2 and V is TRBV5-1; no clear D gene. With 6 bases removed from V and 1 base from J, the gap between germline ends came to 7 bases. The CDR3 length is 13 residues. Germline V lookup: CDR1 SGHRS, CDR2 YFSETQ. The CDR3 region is CASKGQNTGELFF. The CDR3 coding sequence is TGCGCCAGCAAGGGTCAGAACACCGGGGAGCTGTTTTTT.

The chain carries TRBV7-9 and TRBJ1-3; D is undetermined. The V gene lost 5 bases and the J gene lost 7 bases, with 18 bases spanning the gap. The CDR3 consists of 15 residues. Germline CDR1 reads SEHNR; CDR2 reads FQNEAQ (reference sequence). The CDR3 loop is CASSISLSIWNTIYF. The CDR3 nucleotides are TGTGCCAGCAGCATTAGCCTCTCGATTTGGAACACCATATATTTT.

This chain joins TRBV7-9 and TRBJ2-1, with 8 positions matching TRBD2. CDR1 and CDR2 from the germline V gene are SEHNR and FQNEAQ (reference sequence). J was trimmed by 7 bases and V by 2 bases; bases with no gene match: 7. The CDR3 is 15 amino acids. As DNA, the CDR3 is TGTGCCAGCAGCTTAACAGCGGGAGTTAGGAATGAGCAGTTCTTC. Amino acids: CASSLTAGVRNEQFF. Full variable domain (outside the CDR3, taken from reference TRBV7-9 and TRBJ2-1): DTGVSQNPRHKITKRGQNVTFRCDPISEHNRLYWYRQTLGQGPEFLTYFQNEAQLEKSRLLSDRFSAERPKGSFSTLEIQRTEQGDSAMYLCASSLTAGVRNEQFFGPGTRLTVL.

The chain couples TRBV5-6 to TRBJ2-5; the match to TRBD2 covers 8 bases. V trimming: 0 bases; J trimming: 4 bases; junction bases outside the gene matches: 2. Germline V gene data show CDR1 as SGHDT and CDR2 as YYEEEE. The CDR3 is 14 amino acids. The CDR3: CASSLDGGGETQYF. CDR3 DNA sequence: TGTGCCAGCAGCTTGGACGGGGGGGGAGAGACCCAGTACTTC.

CDR3 in amino acids: CASSDQAQGPQHF. The CDR3 nucleotides are TGTGCCAGCAGTGACCAAGCACAGGGGCCCCAGCATTTT. V is TRBV6-1 and J is TRBJ1-5; tentative D call: TRBD1 (6 bases). Looked up from germline, CDR1 is MNHNS and CDR2 is SASEGT. There are 13 residues in the CDR3. Trimming took 3 bases from V and 9 from J, leaving 12 bases between them.